This T cell receptor (beta chain) emerged from a study of T cell responses to AZD1222 COVID-19 vaccine. Study-level results: Mostly white British, mostly female donors; authors suggested clonal diversity may be underestimated.

TCRdb keeps only in-frame clones here, not all; method: immunoSEQ multiplex PCR. This sample has about 110,000 clones, with 86% found just once. The V and J ends lost 5 bases and 10 bases respectively, with 18 bases between them. Germline CDR1 LNHDA, CDR2 SQIVND (reference sequence). This CDR3 has 14 residues. Turning to this clone: Antigen unknown.

The chain employs TRBV19 and TRBJ2-4, with D perhaps TRBD1 (6 bases). This clonotype originated in an adult in good health. The material sequenced was peripheral blood, taken on day 0 of AZD1222 vaccination. Here the CDR3 DNA reads TGTGCCAGTAGTTTGCAATCGGACAGTCCTATTCAGTACTTC. Protein: CASSLQSDSPIQYF.